What follows is one TCR beta chain and its context. Its specificity is unknown. The data were obtained in a study of tumor-infiltrating lymphocytes in primary liver carcinoma. Overall study findings and caveats: Blood fell significantly below tumors in its top-250-clone fraction (p = 0.039).

After removal of 6 bases from V and 2 bases from J, the junction contained 10 bases not matched to a gene. CDR3 length: 15 amino acids. Germline assignment: CDR1 DFQATT and CDR2 SNEGSKA (reference sequence). The researchers produced TCR beta cDNA from around 0.5 ug total RNA with a constant-region primer. Construction of TCR beta libraries relied on three successive nested multiplex PCR rounds employing slightly modified ARM-PCR. Running 9 to 11 cycles apiece, the first two PCR rounds relied on TRBV1-TRBV30 forward primers together with a C-beta reverse primer. TCRdb analysed the multiplex PCR reads with MiXCR anew, one entry per CDR3 protein. The table lists 100,000 or so distinct CDR3 sequences, 55% to 75% of them singletons. Co-extraction of both nucleic acids (RNA and DNA) used roughly 19-33 mg of unsorted bulk tissue. Every tumor sample held more than 80% viable tumor cells.

This clonotype was obtained from a woman in her sixties or seventies with primary liver carcinoma and hepatitis B virus infection. The gene calls are TRBV20-1 and TRBJ2-3; 8 nucleotides agree with TRBD2. The sequenced sample consisted of liver tumor tissue from sampling region 5. Specified subset: tumor region T5, tumor centre. DNA of the CDR3: TGCAGTGCCCAAGACGGGACTAGATACACAGATACGCAGTATTTT. Amino acids: CSAQDGTRYTDTQYF.